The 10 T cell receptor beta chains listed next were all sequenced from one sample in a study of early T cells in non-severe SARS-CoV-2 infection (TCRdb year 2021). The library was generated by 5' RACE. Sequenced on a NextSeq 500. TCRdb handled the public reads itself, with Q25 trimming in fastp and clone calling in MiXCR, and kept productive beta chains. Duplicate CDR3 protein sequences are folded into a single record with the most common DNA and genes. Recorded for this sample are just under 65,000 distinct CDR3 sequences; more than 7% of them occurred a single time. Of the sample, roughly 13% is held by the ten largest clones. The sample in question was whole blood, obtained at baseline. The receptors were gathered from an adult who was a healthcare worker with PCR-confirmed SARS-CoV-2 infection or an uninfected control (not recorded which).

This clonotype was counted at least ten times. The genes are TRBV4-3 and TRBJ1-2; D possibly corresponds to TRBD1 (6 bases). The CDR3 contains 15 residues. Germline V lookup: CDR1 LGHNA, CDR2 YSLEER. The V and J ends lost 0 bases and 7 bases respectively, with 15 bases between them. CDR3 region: CASSQEVDRPGGYTF. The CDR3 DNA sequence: TGCGCCAGCAGCCAAGAGGTGGACAGACCGGGTGGCTACACCTTC.

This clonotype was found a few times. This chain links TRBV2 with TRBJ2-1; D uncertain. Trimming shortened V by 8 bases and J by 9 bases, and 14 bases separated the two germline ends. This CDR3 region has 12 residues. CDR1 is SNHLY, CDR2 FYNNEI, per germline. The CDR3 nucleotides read TGTGCCAGCGGAGTACATGATTTTGAGCAGTTCTTC. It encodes CASGVHDFEQFF.

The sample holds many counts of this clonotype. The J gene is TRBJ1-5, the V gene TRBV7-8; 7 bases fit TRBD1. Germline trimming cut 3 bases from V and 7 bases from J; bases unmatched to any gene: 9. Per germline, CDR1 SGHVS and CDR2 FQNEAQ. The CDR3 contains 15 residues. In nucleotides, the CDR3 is TGTGCCAGCAGCTTCGGGACAGCCACTAACCAGCCCCAGCATTTT. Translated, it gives CASSFGTATNQPQHF.

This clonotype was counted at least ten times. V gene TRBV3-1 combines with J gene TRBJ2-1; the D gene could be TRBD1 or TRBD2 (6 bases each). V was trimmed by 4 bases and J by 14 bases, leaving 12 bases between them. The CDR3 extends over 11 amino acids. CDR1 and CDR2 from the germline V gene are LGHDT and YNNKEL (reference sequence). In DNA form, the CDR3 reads TGTGCCAGCAGCCGGGGGGACATGGAGTTCTTC. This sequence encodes CASSRGDMEFF.

The CDR3, as DNA: TGTGCCAGCAGCTTCGAGGAGGGGCGCCCCCTTGAGCTGTTTTTT. Translated: CASSFEEGRPLELFF. The V and J genes are TRBV6-5 and TRBJ2-2; perhaps TRBD2 as D (6 bases). The V gene's germline CDR1 is MNHEY and CDR2 SVGAGI. V was cut by 6 bases and J by 11 bases, with 22 bases left in between. The CDR3 runs to 15 residues.

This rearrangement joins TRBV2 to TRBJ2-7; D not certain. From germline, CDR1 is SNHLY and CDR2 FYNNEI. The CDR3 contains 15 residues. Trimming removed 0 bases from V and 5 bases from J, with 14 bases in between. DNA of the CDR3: TGTGCCAGCAGTGAAGCGTCGTTGATCTGGCACGAGCAGTACTTC. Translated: CASSEASLIWHEQYF.

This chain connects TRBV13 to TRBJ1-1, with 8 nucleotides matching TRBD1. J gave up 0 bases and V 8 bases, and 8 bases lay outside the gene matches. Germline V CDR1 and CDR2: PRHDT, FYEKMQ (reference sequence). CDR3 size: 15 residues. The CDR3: CASQYRGGMNTEAFF. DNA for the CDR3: TGTGCCAGCCAGTACAGGGGGGGGATGAACACTGAAGCTTTCTTT.

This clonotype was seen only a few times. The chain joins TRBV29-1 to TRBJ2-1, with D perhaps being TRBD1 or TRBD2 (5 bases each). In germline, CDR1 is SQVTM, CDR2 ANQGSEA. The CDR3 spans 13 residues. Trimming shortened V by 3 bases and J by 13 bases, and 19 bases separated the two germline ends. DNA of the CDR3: TGCAGCGTTGAGAGGCTGGGGACCCCGGGACAGTTCTTC. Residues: CSVERLGTPGQFF.

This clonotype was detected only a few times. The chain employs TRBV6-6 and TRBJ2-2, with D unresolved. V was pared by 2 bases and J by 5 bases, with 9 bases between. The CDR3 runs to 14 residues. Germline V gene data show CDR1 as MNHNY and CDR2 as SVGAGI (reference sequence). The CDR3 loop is CASSYEVGTGELFF. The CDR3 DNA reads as TGTGCCAGCAGTTACGAAGTCGGGACCGGGGAGCTGTTTTTT.

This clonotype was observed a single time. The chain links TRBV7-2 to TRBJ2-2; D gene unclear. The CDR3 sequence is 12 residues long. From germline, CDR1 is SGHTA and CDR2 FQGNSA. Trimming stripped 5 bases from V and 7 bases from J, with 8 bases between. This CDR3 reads CASSLIGGELFF. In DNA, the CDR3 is TGTGCCAGCAGCCTAATCGGCGGGGAGCTGTTTTTT. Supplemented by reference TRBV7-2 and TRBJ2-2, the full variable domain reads GAGVSQSPSNKVTEKGKDVELRCDPISGHTALYWYRQSLGQGLEFLIYFQGNSAPDKSGLPSDRFSAERTGGSVSTLTIQRTQQEDSAVYLCASSLIGGELFFGEGSRLTVL.